The 6 T cell receptor beta chains listed next were all sequenced from one sample in a study of T cells after posttransplantation cyclophosphamide. Sequencing was performed with immunoSEQ multiplex PCR; in TCRdb, only in-frame clones are kept and a portion is missing. This sample has tens of thousands of clones, with 80% to 95% found just once. The specimen sequenced was PBMCs. Every receptor here comes from a woman in her twenties or thirties in good health and a related stem cell transplant donor.

This chain links TRBV9 with TRBJ1-1; a possible D gene is TRBD1 (5 bases). The CDR3 is 16 amino acids. CDR1 and CDR2 from the germline V gene are SGDLS and YYNGEE. V was shortened by 2 bases and J by 4 bases, with 18 bases between the two germline ends. The DNA for the CDR3 is TGTGCCAGCAGCGTGACAAGCGGGACCATGAGCACTGAAGCTTTCTTT. Its protein is CASSVTSGTMSTEAFF.

J is TRBJ1-2 and V is TRBV16, with D possibly matching TRBD1 (5 bases). The CDR3 is 14 amino acids. Germline values: CDR1 KGHSY, CDR2 FQNENV. Trimming cost V 0 bases and J 8 bases, with 13 bases left between them. CDR3 sequence (DNA): TGTGCCAGCAGCCAATCGGGGACCATGGGAGGCTACACCTTC. This sequence encodes CASSQSGTMGGYTF.

The V and J genes are TRBV27 and TRBJ2-3, with D uncertain. V lost 4 bases and J lost 1, with 9 bases in between. The CDR3 is 14 amino acids. Germline V gene sequence: CDR1 MNHEY, CDR2 SMNVEV (reference sequence). The CDR3 coding sequence is TGTGCCAGCAGTTCCGTTCGGGGCACAGATACGCAGTATTTT. Amino acids: CASSSVRGTDTQYF.

As concerns this clone: Other nucleotide sequences from this sample produce the same CDR3. The J gene is TRBJ2-5, the V gene TRBV18, with TRBD1 matching 8 bases. CDR3 length: 13 amino acids. Germline values: CDR1 KGHSH, CDR2 LQKENI. J was trimmed by 2 bases and V by 6 bases; bases with no gene match: 2. CDR3 loop: CASSRDRQETQYF. CDR3 sequence (DNA): TGTGCCAGCTCGCGGGACAGGCAAGAGACCCAGTACTTC.

In its sample, this clone was seen once. V gene TRBV6-1 combines with J gene TRBJ1-2; 9 bases are a match to TRBD1. Germline V lookup: CDR1 MNHNS, CDR2 SASEGT. The CDR3 extends over 13 amino acids. V gave up 6 bases and J gave up 4 bases; unmatched junction bases: 3. The CDR3 loop is CASRTGGLYGYTF. CDR3 DNA sequence: TGTGCCAGCAGGACAGGGGGGCTCTATGGCTACACCTTC.

This clone was recorded only once. The V call is TRBV11-3, the J call TRBJ1-3, with unresolved D. The CDR3 sequence is 14 residues long. The germline V gene encodes CDR1 SGHNT and CDR2 YENEEA. V lost 5 bases and J lost 1, with 9 bases in between. CDR3 nucleotides: TGTGCCAGCAGCCCCGACGGGTCTGGAAACACCATATATTTT. As protein: CASSPDGSGNTIYF.